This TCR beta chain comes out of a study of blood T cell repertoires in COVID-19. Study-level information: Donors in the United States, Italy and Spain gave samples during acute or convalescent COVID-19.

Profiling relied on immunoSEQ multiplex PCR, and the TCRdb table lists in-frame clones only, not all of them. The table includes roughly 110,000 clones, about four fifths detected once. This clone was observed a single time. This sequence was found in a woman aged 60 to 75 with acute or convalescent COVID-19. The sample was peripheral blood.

CDR3 in amino acids: CASSVDSSTGELFF. The DNA of the CDR3 is TGTGCCAGCAGCGTGGACAGTTCCACCGGGGAGCTGTTTTTT. This chain connects TRBV7-9 to TRBJ2-2, with D possibly being TRBD1 (6 bases). Trimming left V 5 bases short and J 4 bases short, with 11 bases between. CDR1 is SEHNR, CDR2 FQNEAQ, per germline (reference sequence). The CDR3 sequence is 14 residues long.